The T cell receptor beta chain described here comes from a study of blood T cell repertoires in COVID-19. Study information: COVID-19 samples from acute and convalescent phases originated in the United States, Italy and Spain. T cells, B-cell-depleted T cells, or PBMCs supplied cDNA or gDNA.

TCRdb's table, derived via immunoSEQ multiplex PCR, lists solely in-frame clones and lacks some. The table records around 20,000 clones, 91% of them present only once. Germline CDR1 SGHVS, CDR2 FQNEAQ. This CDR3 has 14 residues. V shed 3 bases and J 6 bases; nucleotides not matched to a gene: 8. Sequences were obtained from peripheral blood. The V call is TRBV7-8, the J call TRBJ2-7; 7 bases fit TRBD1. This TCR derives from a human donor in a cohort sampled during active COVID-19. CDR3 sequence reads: CASSLRDRGGEQYF. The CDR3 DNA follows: TGTGCCAGCAGCTTGAGGGACAGAGGCGGCGAGCAGTACTTC.